This is a list of T cell receptor beta chains from one sample in a study of shared clonotypes between healthy human individuals. Profiling relied on immunoSEQ multiplex PCR, and the TCRdb table lists in-frame clones only, not all of them. The sample holds about 1.1 million clones, 60% to 85% seen once. Input material: memory CD4+ T cells from PBMCs. Receptor source: a man aged 18 to 30 in good health. Some clones in this sample may be carry-over from other donors' samples. Both conserved end residues are part of each CDR3. A D gene is named only where the DNA matches it firmly. The size field is filled for only some rows; it gives once, few, many or a size class.

clone size: NA
J gene: TRBJ1-2
D gene: NA
V gene: TRBV6-5
CDR3 protein: CASSARQDVYGYTF
CDR3 DNA: TGTGCCAGCAGTGCGAGACAGGATGTGTACGGCTACACCTTC

clone size: NA
J gene: TRBJ2-5
D gene: TRBD1
V gene: TRBV29-1
CDR3 protein: CSVRPGQGAQETQYF
CDR3 DNA: TGCAGCGTGCGACCGGGACAGGGGGCTCAAGAGACCCAGTACTTC

clone size: NA
J gene: TRBJ2-2
D gene: NA
V gene: TRBV4-1
CDR3 protein: CASSPQGLSTGELFF
CDR3 DNA: TGCGCCAGCAGCCCTCAGGGGCTTAGCACCGGGGAGCTGTTTTTT

clone size: NA
J gene: TRBJ1-2
D gene: NA
V gene: TRBV6-1
CDR3 protein: CASSEPSPSYTF
CDR3 DNA: TGTGCCAGCAGTGAACCCAGTCCCAGCTACACCTTC

clone size: NA
J gene: TRBJ2-2
D gene: NA
V gene: TRBV10-3
CDR3 protein: CAIRGQAGDTGELFF
CDR3 DNA: TGTGCCATCAGGGGACAGGCGGGGGACACCGGGGAGCTGTTTTTT

clone size: NA
J gene: TRBJ2-7
D gene: TRBD1
V gene: TRBV5-1
CDR3 protein: CASGTEGYEQYF
CDR3 DNA: TGCGCCTCCGGGACAGAAGGGTACGAGCAGTACTTC

clone size: NA
J gene: TRBJ1-2
D gene: NA
V gene: TRBV27
CDR3 protein: CASSFSPISGQGRARGYTF
CDR3 DNA: TGTGCCAGCAGTTTCTCTCCGATATCGGGGCAGGGAAGGGCTCGGGGCTACACCTTC

clone size: NA
J gene: TRBJ1-1
D gene: NA
V gene: TRBV19
CDR3 protein: CASSPSWGGTEAFF
CDR3 DNA: TGTGCCAGTAGCCCGAGCTGGGGGGGCACTGAAGCTTTCTTT

clone size: NA
J gene: TRBJ2-1
D gene: NA
V gene: TRBV4-3
CDR3 protein: CASSQPPTGSYNEQFF
CDR3 DNA: TGCGCCAGCAGCCAACCCCCGACCGGTTCCTACAATGAGCAGTTCTTC

clone size: few
J gene: TRBJ2-1
D gene: NA
V gene: TRBV6-1
CDR3 protein: CASSEGTIGGVLYNEQFF
CDR3 DNA: TGTGCCAGCAGTGAAGGGACGATTGGGGGAGTCTTGTACAATGAGCAGTTCTTC

clone size: NA
J gene: TRBJ2-7
D gene: TRBD1
V gene: TRBV4-3
CDR3 protein: CASSPAGTGRWGQYF
CDR3 DNA: TGCGCCAGCAGCCCCGCTGGGACAGGGAGATGGGGGCAGTACTTC

clone size: few
J gene: TRBJ1-2
D gene: NA
V gene: TRBV4-2
CDR3 protein: CASSQELGTSRYYGYTF
CDR3 DNA: TGTGCCAGCAGCCAAGAATTGGGGACATCGAGATACTATGGCTACACCTTC

clone size: NA
J gene: TRBJ2-1
D gene: NA
V gene: TRBV27
CDR3 protein: CASSLYRGGYNEQFF
CDR3 DNA: TGTGCCAGCAGTTTATACAGGGGGGGTTACAATGAGCAGTTCTTC

clone size: few
J gene: TRBJ2-7
D gene: NA
V gene: TRBV2
CDR3 protein: CASSDGQTHTYEQYF
CDR3 DNA: TGTGCCAGCAGTGACGGGCAGACTCACACCTACGAGCAGTACTTC

clone size: once
J gene: TRBJ2-5
D gene: TRBD2
V gene: TRBV7-6
CDR3 protein: CASSRGLAGQETQYF
CDR3 DNA: TGTGCCAGCAGCCGCGGACTAGCGGGACAAGAGACCCAGTACTTC

clone size: NA
J gene: TRBJ1-6
D gene: NA
V gene: TRBV27
CDR3 protein: CASSFSDAPLHF
CDR3 DNA: TGTGCCAGCAGTTTCTCCGACGCACCCCTCCACTTT

clone size: many
J gene: TRBJ2-5
D gene: TRBD1
V gene: TRBV29-1
CDR3 protein: CSVVGQASDYETQYF
CDR3 DNA: TGCAGCGTGGTGGGACAGGCCTCTGATTACGAGACCCAGTACTTC

clone size: few
J gene: TRBJ1-2
D gene: NA
V gene: TRBV4-1
CDR3 protein: CASSLDRNYGYTF
CDR3 DNA: TGCGCCAGCAGCCTTGACAGGAACTATGGCTACACCTTC

clone size: NA
J gene: TRBJ2-3
D gene: NA
V gene: TRBV6-5
CDR3 protein: CASTAGYTDTQYF
CDR3 DNA: TGTGCCAGCACGGCAGGATACACAGATACGCAGTATTTT

clone size: NA
J gene: TRBJ2-3
D gene: NA
V gene: TRBV5-4
CDR3 protein: CASSFPEHDTQYF
CDR3 DNA: TGTGCCAGCAGCTTCCCTGAGCACGATACGCAGTATTTT

clone size: NA
J gene: TRBJ2-5
D gene: NA
V gene: TRBV5-4
CDR3 protein: CASSPRRTTQETQYF
CDR3 DNA: TGTGCCAGCAGCCCGCGTAGGACTACCCAAGAGACCCAGTACTTC

clone size: many
J gene: TRBJ1-2
D gene: NA
V gene: TRBV6-5
CDR3 protein: CASKARDNYGYTF
CDR3 DNA: TGTGCCAGCAAGGCCAGGGATAACTATGGCTACACCTTC

clone size: once
J gene: TRBJ2-7
D gene: NA
V gene: TRBV9
CDR3 protein: CASSASDRPGGEQYF
CDR3 DNA: TGTGCCAGCAGCGCAAGCGACAGGCCGGGGGGCGAGCAGTACTTC

clone size: NA
J gene: TRBJ2-7
D gene: NA
V gene: TRBV28
CDR3 protein: CASSFRRYEQYF
CDR3 DNA: TGTGCCAGCAGTTTTCGTCGCTACGAGCAGTACTTC

clone size: NA
J gene: TRBJ2-7
D gene: TRBD2
V gene: TRBV15
CDR3 protein: CATSRAHTSGRSSYEQYF
CDR3 DNA: TGTGCCACCAGCAGAGCACATACTAGCGGCAGGAGCTCCTACGAGCAGTACTTC

clone size: once
J gene: TRBJ1-1
D gene: NA
V gene: TRBV11-2
CDR3 protein: CASSPWGTEAFF
CDR3 DNA: TGTGCCAGCAGTCCTTGGGGCACTGAAGCTTTCTTT

clone size: NA
J gene: TRBJ1-5
D gene: TRBD1
V gene: TRBV9
CDR3 protein: CASSPGGEGNQPQHF
CDR3 DNA: TGTGCCAGCAGCCCAGGGGGCGAGGGCAATCAGCCCCAGCATTTT

clone size: NA
J gene: TRBJ2-3
D gene: TRBD2
V gene: TRBV4-3
CDR3 protein: CASSQVGLAGVGDTQYF
CDR3 DNA: TGCGCCAGCAGCCAAGTGGGACTAGCGGGAGTTGGAGATACGCAGTATTTT

clone size: NA
J gene: TRBJ2-3
D gene: TRBD2
V gene: TRBV29-1
CDR3 protein: CSVTGLAGPGDTQYF
CDR3 DNA: TGCAGCGTTACGGGACTAGCGGGGCCGGGGGATACGCAGTATTTT

clone size: NA
J gene: TRBJ2-5
D gene: TRBD1
V gene: TRBV28
CDR3 protein: CASRPSGRGPQETQYF
CDR3 DNA: TGTGCCAGCAGGCCATCGGGCAGGGGGCCCCAAGAGACCCAGTACTTC